Described below is a single TCR beta chain sequence and its context. Its antigen is not identified. The sample originates from a study of vaccination and CD4 T cells after COVID-19. At the level of the study: Two Hispanic individuals were among six male and four female convalescent patients. Overlapping spike pools from SARS-CoV-2 and HCoV-NL63, HCoV-OC43 and HCoV-229E served as culture stimuli.

Treatment defined: roughly ten-day PBMC culture with coronavirus spike peptide pools or control peptides (ViraFEST assay). It was with 8.5 to 10 IU/ml IL-2 and roughly 9 ug/ml peptide pools that roughly 2 million PBMCs per well were cultured. The V gene lost 3 bases and the J gene lost 2 bases, with 17 bases spanning the gap. The CDR3 length is 17 residues. Germline loops: CDR1 MNHEY, CDR2 SVGAGI. Sequence data for DNA of cultured CD4+ T cells were generated by the Oncomine TCR Beta short-read assay. MiXCR was run by TCRdb on the PCR reads, yielding one entry per CDR3 protein. Of about 14,000 distinct CDR3 sequences listed, about 60% were seen once; the top ten hold less than 7%.

What was sequenced was CD4+ T cells from blood, cultured in vitro. The chain recombines TRBV6-5 with TRBJ1-3; a possible D gene is TRBD1 (5 bases). The source is a human donor who had recovered from COVID-19. CDR3: CASSYTPPGEAGNTIYF. CDR3 DNA: TGTGCCAGCAGTTATACCCCTCCGGGGGAGGCTGGAAACACCATATATTTT.